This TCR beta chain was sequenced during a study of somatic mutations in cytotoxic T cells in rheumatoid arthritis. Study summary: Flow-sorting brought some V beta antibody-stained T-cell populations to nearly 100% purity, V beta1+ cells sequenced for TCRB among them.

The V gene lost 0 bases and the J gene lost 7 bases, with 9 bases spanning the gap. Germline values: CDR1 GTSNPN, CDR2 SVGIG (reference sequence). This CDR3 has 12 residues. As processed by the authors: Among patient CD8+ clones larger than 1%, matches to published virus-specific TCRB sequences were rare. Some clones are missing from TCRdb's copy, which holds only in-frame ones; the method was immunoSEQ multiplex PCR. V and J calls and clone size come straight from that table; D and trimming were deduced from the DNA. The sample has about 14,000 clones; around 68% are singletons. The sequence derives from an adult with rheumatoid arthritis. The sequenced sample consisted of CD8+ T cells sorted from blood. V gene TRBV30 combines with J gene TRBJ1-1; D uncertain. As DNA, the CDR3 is TGTGCCTGGAGTGTACGCTCTGTTGAAGCTTTCTTT. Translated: CAWSVRSVEAFF.